This passage covers 32 T cell receptor beta chains from one sample sequenced in a study of regulatory T cells in long-lasting Graves disease. The authors built TCR beta libraries using iRepertoire HTBI primers and Arm-PCR of CDR3 regions. One entry per CDR3 protein, called by TCRdb with MiXCR from the multiplex PCR reads. The sample holds more than 400,000 distinct CDR3 sequences, roughly 17% seen once. Time point denoted: newly diagnosed GD, antithyroid drugs for less than 3 months. PBMC RNA was the source of the TCR library. The data also belong to a second study, concerning T cells in Graves' hyperthyroidism and ophthalmopathy.

The sample was peripheral blood mononuclear cells (PBMCs), taken at new diagnosis, from a patient treated with antithyroid drugs. The receptors shown here come from a woman aged 25-40 years with Graves disease.

The chain has TRBV11-2 and TRBJ2-1, with TRBD2 identical over 10 bases. The CDR3 extends over 17 amino acids. J lost 4 bases, V lost 0 bases, and 6 bases had no gene match. Germline loops: CDR1 SGHAT, CDR2 FQNNGV. CDR3 protein: CASSLEAGGKGYNEQFF. The DNA of the CDR3 is TGTGCCAGCAGCTTAGAAGCGGGAGGGAAGGGATACAATGAGCAGTTCTTC. Supplemented by reference TRBV11-2 and TRBJ2-1, the full variable domain reads EAGVAQSPRYKIIEKRQSVAFWCNPISGHATLYWYQQILGQGPKLLIQFQNNGVVDDSQLPKDRFSAERLKGVDSTLKIQPAKLEDSAVYLCASSLEAGGKGYNEQFFGPGTRLTVL.

The chain employs TRBV7-2 and TRBJ1-5; no firm D call. V was cut by 8 bases and J by 6 bases, with 17 bases left in between. The CDR3 has 14 residues. Per the germline V gene, CDR1 is SGHTA and CDR2 is FQGNSA. The CDR3 DNA is TGTGCCAGCGGAACTGCGGGGTTAGGTCAGCCCCAGCATTTT. Residues: CASGTAGLGQPQHF.

This clonotype was counted only a few times. The chain uses TRBV12-3 or TRBV12-4 and TRBJ2-6; 10 bases agree with TRBD1. V lost 5 bases, J lost 0 bases, and 13 bases stayed unmatched. CDR3 length equals 20 residues. CDR3 DNA: TGTGCCAGCAGTGTGAGGACAGGGGGAAGAAAGCTCTCTGGGGCCAACGTCCTGACTTTC. Amino acid sequence: CASSVRTGGRKLSGANVLTF.

This chain links TRBV10-3 with TRBJ2-1; TRBD2 matches at 9 bases. The CDR3 loop spans 17 amino acids. Germline assignment: CDR1 ENHRY and CDR2 SYGVKD. The V and J ends lost 10 bases and 0 bases, in that order; junction bases with no gene match: 13. The CDR3 loop is CATQLAGVGDSYNEQFF. CDR3 DNA: TGTGCCACCCAATTAGCGGGAGTGGGTGACTCCTACAATGAGCAGTTCTTC.

This clonotype appeared a few times. This chain links TRBV19 with TRBJ2-2; D perhaps matches TRBD1 (6 bases). Trimming removed 0 bases from V and 8 bases from J, with 10 bases in between. Germline CDR1 and CDR2: LNHDA and SQIVND (reference sequence). The CDR3 is 14 amino acids. The DNA of the CDR3 is TGTGCCAGTAGTATAGATCAAGGGGGAGGGGAGCTGTTTTTT. Translation gives CASSIDQGGGELFF.

The table lists this clonotype with many counts. One end of the junction fails to match germline, which may point to a read error. The V call is TRBV7-9, the J call TRBJ2-7; 11 nucleotides line up with TRBD2. The CDR3 is 16 residues long. Germline V CDR1 and CDR2: SEHNR, FQNEAQ (reference sequence). The CDR3 sequence: CASSQDTSGSLFEQYF. Here the CDR3 DNA reads TGCGCCAGCAGCCAAGATACTAGCGGGAGTCTCTTCGAGCAGTACTTC.

This clonotype was recorded many times. The chain couples TRBV20-1 to TRBJ2-1, with 10 positions matching TRBD2. The CDR3 runs to 16 residues. Trimming removed 3 bases from V and 7 bases from J; junction bases left unmatched: 12. From germline, CDR1 is DFQATT and CDR2 SNEGSKA (reference sequence). CDR3 nucleotide sequence: TGCAGTGCTAGTATGTCTAGCGGGAGAGTTAGGAATGAGCAGTTCTTC. Translation gives CSASMSSGRVRNEQFF.

This clonotype was detected many times. The genes are TRBV6-2 or TRBV6-3 and TRBJ2-7, with 9 bases lining up with TRBD1. The V gene's germline CDR1 is MNHEY and CDR2 SVGEGT. The CDR3 is 18 residues long. The V gene end was trimmed by 0 bases and the J gene end by 3 bases; junction bases not matched to a gene: 12. The CDR3 is CASSYSRDRVYGGYEQYF. The DNA of the CDR3 is TGTGCCAGCAGTTACTCCCGGGACAGGGTGTATGGTGGCTACGAGCAGTACTTC.

The chain has TRBV4-1 and TRBJ1-5; D not certain. The V end lost 2 bases, the J end lost 0 bases, and 20 bases lay between the germline ends. CDR1 and CDR2 (germline): MGHRA, YSYEKL. This CDR3 has 19 residues. The CDR3 bases are TGCGCCAGCAGCCAATCCACTCCTGGGAACCCATATAGCAATCAGCCCCAGCATTTT. Amino acids: CASSQSTPGNPYSNQPQHF.

This clonotype appeared many times. This chain joins TRBV24-1 and TRBJ2-3; 9 bases line up with TRBD1. The V gene end was trimmed by 7 bases and the J gene end by 4 bases; junction bases not matched to a gene: 8. The length of the CDR3 is 15 residues. The V gene's germline CDR1 is KGHDR and CDR2 SFDVKD. CDR3 sequence (DNA): TGTGCCACCAGCATCGACAGGGGGAGTCCAGATACGCAGTATTTT. The encoded protein is CATSIDRGSPDTQYF.

This clonotype was observed at least ten times. This chain uses TRBV27 with TRBJ1-5; D might be TRBD1 (5 bases). Germline CDR1 reads MNHEY; CDR2 reads SMNVEV (reference sequence). V was shortened by 3 bases and J by 5 bases, with 14 bases between the two germline ends. The CDR3 has 15 residues. The CDR3: CASSFSRRAHQPQHF. The CDR3 region has the DNA TGTGCCAGCAGTTTTTCGCGCAGGGCCCATCAGCCCCAGCATTTT.

This clonotype was detected many times. The rearrangement links TRBV30 to TRBJ2-1; no firm D call. The V gene lost 4 bases and the J gene lost 7 bases, with 17 bases spanning the gap. The CDR3 runs 14 residues. The V gene's germline CDR1 is GTSNPN and CDR2 SVGIG (reference sequence). The DNA for the CDR3 is TGTGCCTGGACGAGCTGGAGACAAGGGAATGAGCAGTTCTTC. Translated: CAWTSWRQGNEQFF.

This clonotype was recorded at least ten times. This sequence joins TRBV29-1 and TRBJ1-1; a possible D gene is TRBD1 (5 bases). Trimming left V 2 bases short and J 4 bases short, with 20 bases between. Germline-derived CDR1 and CDR2 are SQVTM and ANQGSEA. The CDR3 spans 16 residues. CDR3: CSVESPEGRWGTEAFF. In nucleotides, the CDR3 is TGCAGCGTTGAAAGTCCAGAGGGGAGATGGGGCACTGAAGCTTTCTTT.

The gene calls are TRBV28 and TRBJ2-3; TRBD1 might be the D (5 bases). CDR3 length: 12 residues. Trimming pared 6 bases from V and 10 bases from J, leaving 14 bases between. Germline values: CDR1 MDHEN, CDR2 SYDVKM. CDR3 amino acids: CASSPGIRAQYF. For the CDR3, the DNA is TGTGCCAGCAGCCCAGGCATCAGGGCGCAGTATTTT.

This clonotype was seen a few times. This chain joins TRBV12-5 and TRBJ2-2; D may be TRBD1 (5 bases). V lost 8 bases and J lost 5, with 9 bases in between. Looked up from germline, CDR1 is LGHNT and CDR2 is FRNRAP. CDR3 size: 12 residues. Here the CDR3 DNA reads TGTGCTAGTATATCAGGGACCGGGGAGCTGTTTTTT. Translating it yields CASISGTGELFF. Drawing the rest from reference TRBV12-5 and TRBJ2-2, the complete variable domain is DARVTQTPRHKVTEMGQEVTMRCQPILGHNTVFWYRQTMMQGLELLAYFRNRAPLDDSGMPKDRFSAEMPDATLATLKIQPSEPRDSAVYFCASISGTGELFFGEGSRLTVL.

Details on this clonotype: This clone may be a read error of a much larger clone one base away. The V gene is TRBV13, the J gene TRBJ2-7; tentative D call: TRBD2 (5 bases). Germline assignment: CDR1 PRHDT and CDR2 FYEKMQ (reference sequence). The CDR3 loop spans 15 amino acids. The CDR3 here is CASSSWVPRVGELYF. The CDR3 DNA reads as TGTGCCAGCAGCTCGTGGGTGCCGAGGGTGGGCGAGCTGTACTTC.

In this sample, this clonotype turned up many times. The gene calls are TRBV19 and TRBJ1-1; D is uncertain. V was clipped by 6 bases and J by 6 bases, with 14 bases between them. CDR3 length: 13 residues. In germline, CDR1 is LNHDA, CDR2 SQIVND (reference sequence). CDR3 coding DNA: TGTGCCAGTAGGACCGAGGATCACGCTGAAGCTTTCTTT. Translation gives CASRTEDHAEAFF.

This clonotype was seen many times. V usage is TRBV27 and J usage is TRBJ1-5; 12 bases line up with TRBD1. V shed 1 base, J shed 5 bases, and the junction held 6 bases outside the gene matches. The CDR3 has 17 residues. The germline V gene encodes CDR1 MNHEY and CDR2 SMNVEV (reference sequence). CDR3 loop: CASSLYAGTGGYQPQHF. CDR3 bases: TGTGCCAGCAGTTTATACGCCGGGACAGGGGGCTATCAGCCCCAGCATTTT.

This clonotype has a count of ten or more. V and J are TRBV28 and TRBJ2-2, with D possibly TRBD2 on 5 matching bases. CDR1 and CDR2 (germline): MDHEN, SYDVKM. The CDR3 extends over 14 amino acids. Trimming took off 4 bases at V and 6 bases at J, with 12 bases between the two ends. CDR3 in DNA: TGTGCCAGCAGTTCAGGCGGGCTGGCCGGGGAGCTGTTTTTT. Protein product: CASSSGGLAGELFF.

Notes on this clonotype: Given a much more abundant clone one base away, this may be a read error. This chain joins TRBV6-1 and TRBJ2-3, with a possible D match to TRBD2 (6 bases). The CDR3 covers 17 residues. Germline V CDR1 and CDR2: MNHNS, SASEGT. CDR3 sequence reads: CAISGSRLGTLTDTQYF. CDR3 DNA: TGTGCCATCAGTGGGTCGAGACTAGGGACCCTCACAGATACGCAGTATTTT.

This clonotype was counted only a few times. V and J are TRBV28 and TRBJ2-5; 8 positions agree with TRBD1. The germline CDR1 and CDR2 sequences are MDHEN and SYDVKM. V lost 3 bases and J lost 5; bases outside the gene matches: 5. The CDR3 totals 14 residues. CDR3 sequence: CASSFVDRAETQYF. Written as DNA, the CDR3 is TGTGCCAGCAGTTTCGTGGACAGGGCTGAGACCCAGTACTTC. Supplemented by reference TRBV28 and TRBJ2-5, the full variable domain reads DVKVTQSSRYLVKRTGEKVFLECVQDMDHENMFWYRQDPGLGLRLIYFSYDVKMKEKGDIPEGYSVSREKKERFSLILESASTNQTSMYLCASSFVDRAETQYFGPGTRLLVL.

This clonotype has ten or more counts. The chain is built from TRBV28 and TRBJ2-7; 10 bases map to TRBD2. The trim removed 10 bases at V and 4 bases at J, leaving 13 bases unmatched. This CDR3 spans 15 amino acids. Germline V gene sequence: CDR1 MDHEN, CDR2 SYDVKM. The DNA of the CDR3 is TGTGCCATCGAGGGGGGGCCTAGCGGGAGTTACGAGCAGTACTTC. It codes for CAIEGGPSGSYEQYF.

This clonotype appeared a few times. The chain links TRBV25-1 to TRBJ2-1, with D uncertain. This CDR3 region has 16 residues. The germline CDR1 and CDR2 sequences are MGHDK and SYGVNS. Trimming removed 4 bases from V and 1 base from J, with 14 bases in between. The CDR3 nucleotides are TGTGCCAGCAGTGGGTTCAGATTGGGGTCCTACAATGAGCAGTTCTTC. Translated, it gives CASSGFRLGSYNEQFF.

This clonotype was seen many times. The gene calls are TRBV2 and TRBJ1-3; no reliable D call. Germline V gene data show CDR1 as SNHLY and CDR2 as FYNNEI. V lost 6 bases and J lost 1, with 10 bases in between. The CDR3 is made up of 14 amino acids. CDR3 amino acids: CASRLTTSGNTIYF. The CDR3, as DNA: TGTGCCAGCAGGTTGACGACATCTGGAAACACCATATATTTT.

This clonotype was observed many times. The rearrangement joins TRBV27 to TRBJ1-5; D not resolved. Germline-derived CDR1 and CDR2 are MNHEY and SMNVEV (reference sequence). CDR3 size: 13 residues. V was clipped by 0 bases and J by 4 bases, with 4 bases between them. The CDR3: CASSLSGNQPQHF. Here the CDR3 DNA reads TGTGCCAGCAGTTTATCGGGGAATCAGCCCCAGCATTTT.

This clonotype was detected ten times or more. V usage is TRBV18 and J usage is TRBJ1-6; D gene uncertain. This CDR3 region has 14 residues. Germline V gene sequence: CDR1 KGHSH, CDR2 LQKENI. V was cut by 2 bases and J by 7 bases, with 9 bases left in between. The CDR3 is CASSPRFGNSPLHF. The CDR3 nucleotides are TGTGCCAGCTCACCAAGGTTCGGGAATTCACCCCTCCACTTT.

The chain employs TRBV19 and TRBJ1-6; TRBD1 matches 7 bases. The V gene's germline CDR1 is LNHDA and CDR2 SQIVND (reference sequence). The CDR3 extends over 14 amino acids. J gave up 5 bases and V 6 bases, and 4 bases lay outside the gene matches. The CDR3 DNA sequence: TGTGCCAGTAGAGGGGACAGCCATAATTCACCCCTCCACTTT. This sequence encodes CASRGDSHNSPLHF.

This clonotype showed up just a few times. The chain uses TRBV6-5 and TRBJ2-7, with D tentatively TRBD2 (5 bases). Per germline, CDR1 MNHEY and CDR2 SVGAGI. V was clipped by 2 bases and J by 2 bases, with 10 bases between them. There are 14 residues in the CDR3. The CDR3 nucleotides read TGTGCCAGCAGTTACAGGTACGGGACCTACGAGCAGTACTTC. Protein: CASSYRYGTYEQYF.

The V call is TRBV4-2, the J call TRBJ1-4; D possibly corresponds to TRBD1 (6 bases). Germline V gene sequence: CDR1 LGHNA, CDR2 YNFKEQ. CDR3 length: 15 amino acids. Trimming shortened V by 7 bases and J by 6 bases, and 18 bases separated the two germline ends. CDR3 loop: CASKRTVGGDEKLFF. The CDR3 nucleotides are TGTGCCAGCAAACGGACAGTCGGAGGGGATGAAAAACTGTTTTTT.

There are a few counts of this clonotype. The chain joins TRBV6-1 to TRBJ2-1; 7 bases agree with TRBD1. Germline assignment: CDR1 MNHNS and CDR2 SASEGT. The CDR3 contains 15 residues. After removal of 3 bases from V and 6 bases from J, the junction contained 8 bases not matched to a gene. CDR3 DNA sequence: TGTGCCAGCAGTGATGGACAGGAGAAAATCAATGAGCAGTTCTTC. Its protein is CASSDGQEKINEQFF.

The chain joins TRBV28 to TRBJ2-1; 14 bases agree with TRBD2. The J segment lost 4 bases and the V segment lost 8 bases, leaving 10 bases of the junction unmatched. This CDR3 is built from 17 residues. The germline CDR1 and CDR2 sequences are MDHEN and SYDVKM. The CDR3 DNA is TGTGCCAGCCTAACCCCGGGACTAGCGGGAGTTTACAATGAGCAGTTCTTC. Translation gives CASLTPGLAGVYNEQFF.

In this sample, this clonotype turned up many times. The genes are TRBV11-2 and TRBJ2-3, with 7 bases that match TRBD2. The V segment lost 3 bases and the J segment 6 bases; nucleotides outside the gene matches: 9. The CDR3 contains 15 residues. CDR1 and CDR2 from the germline V gene are SGHAT and FQNNGV. This chain's CDR3 is CASSLGGRAPDTQYF. The CDR3 DNA reads TGTGCCAGCAGCTTGGGGGGGAGGGCCCCCGATACGCAGTATTTT.